This T cell receptor beta chain is drawn from a study of cytomegalovirus exposure and HLA in healthy donors. As for the study in general: Genotyping of roughly 400 donors showed that over 80% belonged to the Caucasian-associated ancestry cluster.

PCR was performed using 60 Vbeta and 13 Jbeta primers. Libraries were prepared by immunoSEQ multiplex PCR; TCRdb keeps only in-frame clonotypes and omits some of them. The sample consists of about 160,000 clones, 84% of them appearing once. Per the germline V gene, CDR1 is MGHRA and CDR2 is YSYEKL. The CDR3 extends over 12 amino acids. The ends were cut back, 4 bases at V and 8 bases at J, with 8 bases in the middle. Material for sequencing was PBMCs. The chain recombines TRBV4-1 with TRBJ1-4, with D uncertain. The sequence derives from a man in his fifties or sixties in good health and CMV-seropositive. As DNA, the CDR3 is TGCGCCAGCAGCCCCCGGGAGGAAAAACTGTTTTTT. Its translation is CASSPREEKLFF.